This T cell receptor beta chain was found in a study of cytomegalovirus exposure and HLA in healthy donors. This PCR relied on a set of 60 Vbeta primers and 13 Jbeta primers. Profiling relied on immunoSEQ multiplex PCR, and the TCRdb table lists in-frame clones only, not all of them. The profile shows 200,000 or so clones, about 81% of them singletons. Looked up from germline, CDR1 is SGHTA and CDR2 is FQGNSA. V was trimmed by 5 bases and J by 4 bases, leaving 11 bases between them. The CDR3 is 13 residues long. The chain is built from TRBV7-2 and TRBJ2-5, with D tentatively TRBD1 (6 bases). Source material: PBMCs. This receptor was obtained from a woman between 18 and 29 years old in good health and CMV-seropositive. The CDR3 DNA reads as TGTGCCAGCAGCAAGGACAGAAGAGAGACCCAGTACTTC. Encoded protein: CASSKDRRETQYF.